This entry features one T cell receptor beta chain sequence. This sample was taken from a study of CD8 T cells in Susac syndrome. CDR3 length: 14 residues. CDR1 is SGHAT and CDR2 is FQNNGV in the germline V gene. V shed 2 bases, J shed 8 bases, and the junction held 5 bases outside the gene matches. TCR beta sequencing covered blood CD8+ and CD4+ T cells. The multiple sclerosis controls were treatment-naive patients affected by stable or active relapsing-remitting disease. FACS enriched CD8+ TEMRA cells, while bulk CD8+ and CD4+ were negatively isolated. A quantity of about 0.5 to 1 ug RNA underwent reverse transcription using random hexamers. Multiplex immunoSEQ PCR targeted 54 Vbeta and 13 Jbeta TCR beta segments. TCRdb independently ran MiXCR on the immunoSEQ multiplex PCR reads; one entry per CDR3 protein. The sample has approximately 150,000 distinct CDR3 sequences; 75% to 90% are singletons.

Sequencing used CD8+ T cells from PBMCs. The rearrangement links TRBV11-2 to TRBJ1-4; 7 nucleotides align to TRBD1. The sequence came from a human donor with multiple sclerosis. This CDR3 reads CASSLTGAWEKLFF. The CDR3 bases are TGTGCCAGCAGCTTAACAGGGGCCTGGGAAAAACTGTTTTTT.